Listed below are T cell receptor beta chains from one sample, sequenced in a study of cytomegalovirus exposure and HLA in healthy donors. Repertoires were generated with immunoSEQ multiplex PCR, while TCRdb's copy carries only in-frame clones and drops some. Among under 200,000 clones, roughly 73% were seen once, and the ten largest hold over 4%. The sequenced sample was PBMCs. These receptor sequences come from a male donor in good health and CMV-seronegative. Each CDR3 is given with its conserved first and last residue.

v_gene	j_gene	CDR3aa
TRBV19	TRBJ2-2	CASSIDRRAVGELFF
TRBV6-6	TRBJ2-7	CASSYKVWRTYEQYF
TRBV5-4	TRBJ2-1	CASSRDSYNEQFF
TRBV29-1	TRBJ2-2	CSVQNTGELFF
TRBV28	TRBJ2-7	CASSRTSGSFNEQYF
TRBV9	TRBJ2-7	CASSVVTSGSEQYF
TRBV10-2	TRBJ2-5	CASRDIQETQYF
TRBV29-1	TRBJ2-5	CSVEGGKPQYF
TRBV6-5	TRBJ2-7	CASSYSAGGLYEQYF
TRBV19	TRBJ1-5	CASKERGNQPQHF
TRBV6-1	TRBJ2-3	CASSGLGGLDTQYF
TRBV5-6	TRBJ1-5	CASSWGDQPQHF
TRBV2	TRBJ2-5	CASKEPWAGETQYF
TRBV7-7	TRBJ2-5	CASSQGQAGQETQYF
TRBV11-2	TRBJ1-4	CASSSRTGINEKLFF
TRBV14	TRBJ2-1	CASSQDGLAEQFF
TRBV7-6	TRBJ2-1	CASSLARGQDEQFF
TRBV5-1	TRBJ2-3	CASSSSTRGSTDTQYF
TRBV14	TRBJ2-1	CASSLRTGRSEQFF
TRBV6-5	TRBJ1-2	CASSQPAGDGYTF
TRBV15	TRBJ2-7	CATSDYRQVGYRQYF
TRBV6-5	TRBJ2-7	CASSRAYEQYF
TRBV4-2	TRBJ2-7	CASSPTAGNPPYEQYF
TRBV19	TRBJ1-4	CASSIASRQTSNEKLFF
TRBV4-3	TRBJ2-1	CASSEETTSGRYNEQFF
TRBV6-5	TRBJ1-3	CASSYSTNSGNTIYF
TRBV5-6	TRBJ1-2	CASSLEPGGNYGYTF
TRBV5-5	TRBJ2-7	CASSTGFYEQYF
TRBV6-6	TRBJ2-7	CASTRFGRGNNEQYF
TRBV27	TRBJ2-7	CASSSRQGYEQYF
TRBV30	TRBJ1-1	CAWSVANTEAFF
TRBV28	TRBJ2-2	CASSLAGQNTGELFF
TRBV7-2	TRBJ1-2	CASSQDRNYGYTF
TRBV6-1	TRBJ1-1	CASSYQGEAFF
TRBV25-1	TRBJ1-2	CASRDFNGYTF
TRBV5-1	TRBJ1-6	CASSLEGTVVGSPLHF
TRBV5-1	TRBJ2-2	CASSLLAGTDGELFF
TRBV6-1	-	CASGALRPPYEQYF
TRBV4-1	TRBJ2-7	CASSQDTGNYYEQYF
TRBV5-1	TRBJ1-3	CASSGGTGFSGNTIYF
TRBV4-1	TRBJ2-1	CASSQDPGTGLNSYNEQFF
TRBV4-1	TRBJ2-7	CASSDSGQPYEQYF
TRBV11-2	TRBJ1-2	CASSHPGGRYGYTF
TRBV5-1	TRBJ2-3	CASSLEYSGRDTQYF
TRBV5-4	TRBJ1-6	CASSLFQGQYNSPLHF
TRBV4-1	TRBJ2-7	CASSLVQGSYEQYF
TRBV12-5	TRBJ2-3	CASGLDVVGLAESLQVSDTQYF
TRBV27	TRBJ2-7	CASSSGGTYEQYF
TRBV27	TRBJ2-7	CASSLGAGGVPSEQYF